The T cell receptor beta chain under discussion was sequenced for a study of cytomegalovirus exposure and HLA in healthy donors. Findings of the study overall: Among TCR beta chains of equal frequency, HLA-associated ones were more clonally expanded in a later analysis. For most TCR beta V segments, an earlier analysis put the productive rate at about 87% or about 30% of the time. For most subjects, TCR beta sequences were reported to predict HLA-A and HLA-B alleles with accuracy. Some highly shared sequence variants likely arose as a pipeline artifact.

Researchers ran the PCR with 60 Vbeta and 13 Jbeta primers. The repertoire was sequenced with immunoSEQ multiplex PCR; TCRdb's copy has only in-frame clones and lacks some. Seen here are around 200,000 clones, over 65% observed once, and the top ten hold roughly 2.6%. Trimming took 3 bases from V and 1 from J, leaving 7 bases between them. The CDR3 length is 14 residues. CDR1 LGHNA and CDR2 YSLEER come from the germline V gene. This clone has a handful of counts. Its target is not known. V gene TRBV4-3 combines with J gene TRBJ2-1, with a possible D match to TRBD2 (5 bases). The sample was PBMCs. The sequence came from a woman aged 45-65 years in good health and CMV-seropositive. CDR3 in amino acids: CASSHSGSYNEQFF. CDR3 bases: TGCGCCAGCAGCCACTCGGGGTCCTACAATGAGCAGTTCTTC.